This TCR beta chain comes out of a study of T cell changes during pregnancy in multiple sclerosis. Here immunoSEQ multiplex PCR was the method, and the copy in TCRdb shows in-frame clones only, minus some. Here the sample spans 25,000 to 35,000 clones, roughly 91% being singletons. This CDR3 comprises 13 residues. Trimming cost V 3 bases and J 5 bases, with 8 bases left between them. CDR1 and CDR2 (germline): SGDLS, YYNGEE. The chain joins TRBV9 to TRBJ2-2; D is unresolved. The TCR comes from a female donor in good health, enrolled as a control in a pregnancy study. Sequencing used CD4+ T cells from peripheral blood mononuclear cells, obtained in the first trimester of pregnancy. CDR3 in amino acids: CASSAIETGELFF. CDR3 DNA sequence: TGTGCCAGCAGCGCAATAGAAACCGGGGAGCTGTTTTTT.